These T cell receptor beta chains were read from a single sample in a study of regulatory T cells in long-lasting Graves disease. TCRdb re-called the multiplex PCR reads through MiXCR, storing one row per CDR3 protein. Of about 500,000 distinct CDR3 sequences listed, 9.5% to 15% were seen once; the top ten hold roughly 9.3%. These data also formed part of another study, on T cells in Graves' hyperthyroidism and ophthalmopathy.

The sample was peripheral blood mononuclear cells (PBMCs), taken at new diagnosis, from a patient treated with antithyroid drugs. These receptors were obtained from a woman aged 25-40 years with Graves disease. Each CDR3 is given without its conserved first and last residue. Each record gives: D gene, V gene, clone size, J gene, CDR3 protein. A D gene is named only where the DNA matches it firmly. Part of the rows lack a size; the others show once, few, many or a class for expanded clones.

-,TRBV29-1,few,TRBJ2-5,SVEDRFRGGPQETQY
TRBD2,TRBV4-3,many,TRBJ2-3,ASSQDPSSGSTDTQY
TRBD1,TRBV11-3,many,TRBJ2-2,ASSPKDRTTGELF
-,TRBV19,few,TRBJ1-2,ASSMIRDYGYT
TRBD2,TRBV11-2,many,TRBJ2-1,ASTTGGTSRNEQF
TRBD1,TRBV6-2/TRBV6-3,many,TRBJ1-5,ASSSQGAGNQPQH
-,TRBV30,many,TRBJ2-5,AWRAREKETQY
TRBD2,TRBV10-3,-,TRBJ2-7,AISKREGYEQY
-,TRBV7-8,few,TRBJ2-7,ASSLGLSGNYEQY
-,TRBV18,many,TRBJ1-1,ASSSGGGSTEAF
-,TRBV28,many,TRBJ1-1,ASSFKVNTEAF
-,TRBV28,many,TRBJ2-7,ASTTGTGAYEQY
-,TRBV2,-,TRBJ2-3,ASRKTRAADTQY
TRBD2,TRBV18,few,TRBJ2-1,ASSPVISAAASGLPNEQF
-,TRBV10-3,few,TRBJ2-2,AISPGRNTGELF
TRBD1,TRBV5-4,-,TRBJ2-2,ASSTYRGTVTGELS
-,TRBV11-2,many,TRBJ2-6,ASSLVHSNSGANVLT
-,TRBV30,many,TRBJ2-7,AWSVLSDEQY
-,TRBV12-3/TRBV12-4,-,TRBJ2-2,ASSSDGLSANTGELF
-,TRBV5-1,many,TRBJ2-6,ASSLVAVRGRSPGANVLT
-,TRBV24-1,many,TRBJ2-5,ATSDPGTEGETQY
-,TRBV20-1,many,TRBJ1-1,SARDPATRNTEAF
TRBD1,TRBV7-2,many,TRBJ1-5,ASSLQQGKGQPQH
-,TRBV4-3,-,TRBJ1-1,ASRKGPGGTEAF